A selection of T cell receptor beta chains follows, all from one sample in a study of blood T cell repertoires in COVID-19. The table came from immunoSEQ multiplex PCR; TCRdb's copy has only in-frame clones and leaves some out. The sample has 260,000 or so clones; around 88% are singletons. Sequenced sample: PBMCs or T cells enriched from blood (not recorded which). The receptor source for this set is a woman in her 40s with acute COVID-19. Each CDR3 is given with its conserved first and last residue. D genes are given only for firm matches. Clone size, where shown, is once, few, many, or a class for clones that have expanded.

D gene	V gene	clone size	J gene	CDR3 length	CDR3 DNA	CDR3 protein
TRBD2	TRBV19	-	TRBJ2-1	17	TGTGCCAGTACTTGGACTAGCGGGAGTAGGTCCTACAATGAGCAGTTCTTC	CASTWTSGSRSYNEQFF
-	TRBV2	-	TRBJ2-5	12	TGTGCCAGCAGTGTGTCCTCAGAGACCCAGTACTTC	CASSVSSETQYF
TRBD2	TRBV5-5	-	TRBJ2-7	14	TGTGCCAGCAGCTTGTCTAGCGGGAACTACGAGCAGTACTTC	CASSLSSGNYEQYF
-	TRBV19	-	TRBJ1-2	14	TGTGCCAGTAGTATAGACCCCAGGGGCACCTACTACACCTTC	CASSIDPRGTYYTF
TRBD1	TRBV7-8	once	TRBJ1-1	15	TGTGCCAGCAGCTTACAGGGGGGTGTAGGGAGTGAAGCTTTCTTT	CASSLQGGVGSEAFF
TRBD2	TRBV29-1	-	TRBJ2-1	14	TGCAGCGGGGGACTAGCGGGAGGCTACAATGAGCAGTTCTTC	CSGGLAGGYNEQFF
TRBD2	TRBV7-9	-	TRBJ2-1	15	TGTGCCAGCAGCAAGACTAGCGGGATCCGAAATGAGCAGTTCTTC	CASSKTSGIRNEQFF
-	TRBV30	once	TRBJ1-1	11	TGTGCCTGGAGGCGGGGGTTTGAAGCTTTCTTT	CAWRRGFEAFF
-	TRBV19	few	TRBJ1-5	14	TGTGCCAGTAGTATAGCGGCAGACTATCAGCCCCAGCATTTT	CASSIAADYQPQHF
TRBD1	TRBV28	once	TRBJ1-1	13	TGTGCCAGCAGTCCGGGACAGGGAATTTGGGCTTTCTTT	CASSPGQGIWAFF
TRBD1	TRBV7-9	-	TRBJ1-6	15	TGTGCCAGCAGCTTAGAAGGGACAGGGGGATCACCCCTCCACTTT	CASSLEGTGGSPLHF
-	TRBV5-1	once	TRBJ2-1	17	TGCGCCAGCAGCCCTCGTAGCGTCCTCCTACGTTACAATGAGCAGTTCTTC	CASSPRSVLLRYNEQFF
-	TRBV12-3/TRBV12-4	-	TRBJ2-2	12	TGTGCCAGCAGTTTAGTCATCGGGGAGCTGTTTTTT	CASSLVIGELFF
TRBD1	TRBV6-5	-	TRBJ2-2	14	TGTGCCAGCGAGGGACAGGGGGCGGCCGGGGAGCTGTTTTTT	CASEGQGAAGELFF
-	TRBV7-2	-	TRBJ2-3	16	TGTGCCAGCAGCTTATGGGCGGGAAGAGGGACAGATACGCAGTATTTT	CASSLWAGRGTDTQYF
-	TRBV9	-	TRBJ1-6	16	TGTGCCAGCAGCCCAGCCCCGGGGGGGACGAATTCACCCCTCCACTTT	CASSPAPGGTNSPLHF
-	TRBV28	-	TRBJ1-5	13	TGTGCCAGCAGTGCTCCAACAGGGAAGCCCCAGCATTTT	CASSAPTGKPQHF
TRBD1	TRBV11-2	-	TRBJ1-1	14	TGTGCCAGCAGCCGTACAGGGGGCACCGGTGAAGCTTTCTTT	CASSRTGGTGEAFF
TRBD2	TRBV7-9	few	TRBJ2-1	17	TGTGCCAGCACCCCAGGGGGTCTAGCGGGAGGGCCCAATGAGCAGTTCTTC	CASTPGGLAGGPNEQFF
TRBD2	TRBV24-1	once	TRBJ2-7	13	TGTGCCACCAGGGGACTAGCGGGAGAAGAGCAGTACTTC	CATRGLAGEEQYF
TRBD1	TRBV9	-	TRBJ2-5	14	TGTGCCAGCAGCATTGGGACAGCACAAGAGACCCAGTACTTC	CASSIGTAQETQYF
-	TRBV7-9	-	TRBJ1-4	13	TGTGCCAGCAGCTTAACCGGGAATGAAAAACTGTTTTTT	CASSLTGNEKLFF
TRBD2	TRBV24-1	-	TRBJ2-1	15	TGTGCCACCAGTGCGATTAGCGGGTACTCCAATGAGCAGTTCTTC	CATSAISGYSNEQFF
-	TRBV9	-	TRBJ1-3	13	TGTGCCAGCAGCGCGACAGGTTCTGACACCATATATTTT	CASSATGSDTIYF
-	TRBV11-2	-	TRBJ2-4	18	TGTGCCAGCAGCTTAGATCTACAGGGACCTATAGCCAAAAACATTCAGTACTTC	CASSLDLQGPIAKNIQYF
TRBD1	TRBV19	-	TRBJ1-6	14	TGTGCCAGTAGTACGGGACAGGGTAATTCACCCCTCCACTTT	CASSTGQGNSPLHF
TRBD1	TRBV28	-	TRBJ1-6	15	TGTGCCAGCAGTCTTTGGGACAGGGCTAGTTCACCCCTCCACTTT	CASSLWDRASSPLHF